This T cell receptor beta chain was captured by sequencing in a study of blood T cell repertoires in COVID-19. Study in general: Sites across the United States, Italy and Spain contributed samples from acute and convalescent COVID-19. Sources were T cells, B-cell-depleted T cells, or PBMCs; the material itself was cDNA or gDNA.

Source study methods: Researchers report that nucleated cell counts were estimated from reference gene primer amplification. TCRdb keeps only in-frame clones here, not all; method: immunoSEQ multiplex PCR. That table gives V, J and clone size, and the DNA gave D and trimming. Of over 300,000 clones in the sample, roughly 83% are singletons; the top ten hold 1.6%. Material for sequencing was peripheral blood. The source is a woman in her forties or fifties with acute or convalescent COVID-19.

Written as DNA, the CDR3 is TGTGCCAGCAGCCGGACACAGGGGATGTACAATCAGCCCCAGCATTTT. Protein: CASSRTQGMYNQPQHF. The chain links TRBV7-8 to TRBJ1-5, with TRBD1 identical over 7 bases. V lost 5 bases and J lost 3; bases outside the gene matches: 10. Per germline, CDR1 SGHVS and CDR2 FQNEAQ. CDR3 length: 16 residues.